Listed here are 27 T cell receptor beta chains from one sample, sequenced in a study of T-cell reconstitution after alpha-beta-depleted transplantation in children. Construction of the TCRbeta library involved unique molecular identifiers. One entry per CDR3 protein, called by TCRdb with MiXCR from the PCR reads. The data hold about 160,000 distinct CDR3 sequences, with around 10% observed a single time. The sample was PBMCs, taken before TCRalphabeta/CD19-depleted stem cell transplant. These receptors originate from a boy aged 2 to 9 with acute myeloid leukemia, due to receive a stem cell transplant.

This clonotype was detected many times. The rearrangement links TRBV28 to TRBJ2-7; 8 positions match TRBD1. The CDR3 covers 16 residues. Germline values: CDR1 MDHEN, CDR2 SYDVKM. V was pared by 5 bases and J by 4 bases, with 13 bases of the junction left unmatched. The CDR3 loop reads CASSSETGEVSYEQYF. DNA for the CDR3: TGTGCCAGCAGTAGCGAGACAGGGGAGGTTTCTTACGAGCAGTACTTC.

The sample holds many counts of this clonotype. V usage is TRBV5-1 and J usage is TRBJ1-4; TRBD1 might be the D (5 bases). Trimming took off 5 bases at V and 8 bases at J, with 10 bases between the two ends. The CDR3 totals 12 residues. Germline CDR1 and CDR2: SGHRS and YFSETQ. The CDR3 loop is CASRRGEEKLFF. The CDR3 coding sequence is TGCGCCAGCAGGAGGGGTGAGGAAAAACTGTTTTTT.

This clonotype was seen many times. This chain connects TRBV29-1 to TRBJ2-3, with D possibly called TRBD1 or TRBD2 (5 bases each). There are 12 residues in the CDR3. Trimming left V 7 bases short and J 4 bases short, with 12 bases between. CDR1 SQVTM and CDR2 ANQGSEA come from the germline V gene. CDR3 bases: TGCAGCGCTCGATGGGGGTCAGATACGCAGTATTTT. Translating it yields CSARWGSDTQYF.

This clonotype appeared many times. This chain connects TRBV5-5 to TRBJ2-5, with D possibly TRBD2 on 5 matching bases. The ends were cut back, 0 bases at V and 2 bases at J, with 8 bases in the middle. CDR1 SGHKS and CDR2 YYEKEE come from the germline V gene (reference sequence). The CDR3 runs 14 residues. Here the CDR3 reads CASSLVGVQETQYF. The CDR3 DNA reads TGTGCCAGCAGCTTGGTCGGGGTGCAAGAGACCCAGTACTTC.

This clonotype was observed at least ten times. This sequence joins TRBV20-1 and TRBJ1-1; 7 bases map to TRBD1. Germline lookup yields CDR1 DFQATT and CDR2 SNEGSKA (reference sequence). This CDR3 comprises 16 residues. With V trimmed by 1 base and J by 0 bases, 8 bases remained unmatched. This CDR3 reads CSARGMLGQLNTEAFF. The CDR3 nucleotides read TGCAGTGCTAGAGGTATGCTGGGACAGTTGAACACTGAAGCTTTCTTT.

This clonotype has at least ten counts. At one end the junction does not follow the germline gene, possibly because of a read error. The chain is built from TRBV28 and TRBJ2-7; TRBD1 aligns across 8 bases. This CDR3 spans 15 amino acids. The germline V gene encodes CDR1 MDHEN and CDR2 SYDVKM. The DNA for the CDR3 is TGTGCCACCAGTCTTCGGACAGGGCGCTCCTACGAGCAGTACTTC. This translates into CATSLRTGRSYEQYF.

This clonotype was recorded many times. The V and J genes are TRBV5-1 and TRBJ2-3; 9 bases match TRBD2. V was pared by 3 bases and J by 4 bases, with 12 bases of the junction left unmatched. The germline CDR1 and CDR2 sequences are SGHRS and YFSETQ. This CDR3 comprises 17 residues. CDR3 sequence: CASSSGGAGLAADTQYF. The CDR3 DNA follows: TGCGCCAGCAGCTCGGGTGGTGCGGGACTAGCAGCAGATACGCAGTATTTT.

The table lists this clonotype with many counts. This sequence joins TRBV27 and TRBJ1-1; tentative D call: TRBD1 (6 bases). CDR1 is MNHEY, CDR2 SMNVEV, per germline (reference sequence). Trimming pared 4 bases from V and 6 bases from J, leaving 15 bases between. The CDR3 is made up of 14 amino acids. This CDR3 reads CASSSLGTPAEAFF. The CDR3 DNA reads as TGTGCCAGCAGTTCCCTAGGGACACCCGCTGAAGCTTTCTTT.

This clonotype has ten or more counts. The genes are TRBV20-1 and TRBJ1-1, with 9 bases identical to TRBD1. With V trimmed by 6 bases and J by 4 bases, 9 bases remained unmatched. The CDR3 loop spans 14 amino acids. Germline-derived CDR1 and CDR2 are DFQATT and SNEGSKA (reference sequence). The CDR3: CSARQGGVSTEAFF. CDR3 in DNA: TGCAGTGCCCGACAGGGGGGGGTCAGCACTGAAGCTTTCTTT.

The chain uses TRBV10-2 and TRBJ1-5; no definite D call. CDR3 size: 14 residues. Germline-derived CDR1 and CDR2 are WSHSY and SAAADI. DNA of the CDR3: TGCACCATCAGTGTATTTGCCGCCGATCAGCCCCAGCATTTT. It translates to CTISVFAADQPQHF.

This clonotype occurred many times. J is TRBJ2-7 and V is TRBV4-1; D unclear. Per the germline V gene, CDR1 is MGHRA and CDR2 is YSYEKL. Deletions cut 0 bases from V and 2 bases from J, with 14 bases between. This CDR3 is built from 16 residues. The CDR3 DNA reads TGCGCCAGCAGCCAAGATCGAGACTCCCTAGCCTACGAGCAGTACGTC. Its protein is CASSQDRDSLAYEQYV.

This clonotype was counted at least ten times. The chain uses TRBV7-8 and TRBJ2-2, with 7 bases identical to TRBD1. With V trimmed by 2 bases and J by 7 bases, 10 bases remained unmatched. The germline V gene encodes CDR1 SGHVS and CDR2 FQNEAQ. The CDR3 is made up of 16 amino acids. For the CDR3, the DNA is TGTGCCAGCAGCTTATCGCCAGGGGGATCCATCGGGGAGCTGTTTTTT. Translated, it gives CASSLSPGGSIGELFF.

V usage is TRBV7-2 and J usage is TRBJ2-1; the match to TRBD2 covers 7 bases. V shed 3 bases, J shed 0 bases, and the junction held 5 bases outside the gene matches. This CDR3 has 16 residues. Germline lookup yields CDR1 SGHTA and CDR2 FQGNSA. CDR3 sequence: CASSFLAGVSYNEQFF. CDR3 DNA: TGTGCCAGCAGCTTTTTAGCGGGTGTCTCCTACAATGAGCAGTTCTTC.

Ten or more counts support this clonotype. The gene calls are TRBV4-1 and TRBJ2-1; D gene ambiguous. The CDR3 length is 17 residues. Deletions cut 4 bases from V and 1 base from J, with 17 bases between. The germline V gene encodes CDR1 MGHRA and CDR2 YSYEKL. The CDR3: CASSRKMDWGSYNEQFF. CDR3 nucleotide sequence: TGCGCCAGCAGCCGAAAGATGGATTGGGGTTCCTACAATGAGCAGTTCTTC.

This clonotype was counted many times. The V and J genes are TRBV3-1 and TRBJ2-5; weak D call: TRBD1 (5 bases). CDR1 and CDR2 (germline): LGHDT, YNNKEL (reference sequence). Trimming removed 0 bases from V and 3 bases from J, with 11 bases in between. The CDR3 consists of 15 residues. CDR3 bases: TGTGCCAGCAGCCAAGATGTCGTCAGGGAAGAGACCCAGTACTTC. Amino acids: CASSQDVVREETQYF.

This clonotype has at least ten counts. The chain links TRBV7-2 to TRBJ2-2; D gene ambiguous. The CDR3 has 12 amino acids. Between the trimmed V and J ends, which lost 5 bases and 3 bases, there was a span of 4 bases. Germline values: CDR1 SGHTA, CDR2 FQGNSA. CDR3 DNA sequence: TGTGCCAGCAGCCCTTACACCGGGGAGCTGTTTTTT. Translated, it gives CASSPYTGELFF.

This clonotype was seen ten or more times. The V and J genes are TRBV7-6 and TRBJ2-1; maybe TRBD2 (6 bases). The length of the CDR3 is 14 residues. CDR1 and CDR2 from the germline V gene are SGHVS and FNYEAQ. The V end was cut by 5 bases, the J end by 6 bases, with 14 bases between. The CDR3 spells CASSNGGAVNEQFF. CDR3 sequence (DNA): TGTGCCAGCAGCAACGGAGGGGCAGTCAATGAGCAGTTCTTC.

This clonotype was picked up many times. V usage is TRBV5-1 and J usage is TRBJ2-1, with 8 bases that match TRBD2. The trim removed 2 bases at V and 0 bases at J, leaving 4 bases unmatched. Germline CDR1 SGHRS, CDR2 YFSETQ. The CDR3 has 16 amino acids. CDR3: CASSFVSGSSYNEQFF. The CDR3 DNA follows: TGCGCCAGCAGCTTCGTCAGCGGGAGCTCCTACAATGAGCAGTTCTTC.

The gene calls are TRBV7-8 and TRBJ2-6; D unresolved. Germline V gene sequence: CDR1 SGHVS, CDR2 FQNEAQ. Deletions cut 7 bases from V and 4 bases from J, with 5 bases between. The CDR3 is 12 residues long. The CDR3 protein is CASTRGANVLTF. CDR3 bases: TGTGCCAGCACTCGGGGGGCCAACGTCCTGACTTTC.

This clonotype has ten or more counts. The chain uses TRBV4-1 and TRBJ2-1, with 7 bases identical to TRBD1. V was pared by 1 base and J by 6 bases, with 9 bases of the junction left unmatched. The CDR3 has 16 amino acids. The germline V gene encodes CDR1 MGHRA and CDR2 YSYEKL. DNA for the CDR3: TGCGCCAGCAGCCAAGGGCCCGGGTCAGGGGGCAATGAGCAGTTCTTC. Translation gives CASSQGPGSGGNEQFF.

This clonotype came up many times. V gene TRBV27 combines with J gene TRBJ2-7, with 7 bases aligning to TRBD1. V dropped 3 bases and J dropped 1; count of bases not matched to a gene: 9. The CDR3 consists of 16 residues. Germline V gene sequence: CDR1 MNHEY, CDR2 SMNVEV (reference sequence). As DNA, the CDR3 is TGTGCCAGCAGTTTCCCCGTTCGACAGGGTTCCTACGAGCAGTACGTC. Translating it yields CASSFPVRQGSYEQYV.

In its sample, this clonotype was seen many times. This chain uses TRBV15 with TRBJ2-1; D is perhaps TRBD2 (5 bases). The V and J ends lost 5 bases and 2 bases respectively, with 10 bases between them. CDR1 and CDR2 from the germline V gene are LNHNV and YYDKDF (reference sequence). This CDR3 contains 14 residues. CDR3 bases: TGTGCCACCAGCCAACTAGGGCCCTACAATGAGCAGTTCTTC. Translated: CATSQLGPYNEQFF. Full variable domain (missing parts from reference TRBV15 and TRBJ2-1): DAMVIQNPRYQVTQFGKPVTLSCSQTLNHNVMYWYQQKSSQAPKLLFHYYDKDFNNEADTPDNFQSRRPNTSFCFLDIRSPGLGDTAMYLCATSQLGPYNEQFFGPGTRLTVL.

This clonotype was recorded many times. The chain employs TRBV7-2 and TRBJ1-3, with TRBD1 identical over 7 bases. The CDR3 contains 13 residues. Germline V gives CDR1 SGHTA, CDR2 FQGNSA. Trimming took 4 bases from V and 7 from J; bases not matched to a gene: 4. The CDR3 coding sequence is TGTGCCAGCAGCTCGACAGGGAGTAACACCATATATTTT. It codes for CASSSTGSNTIYF.

At least ten counts were recorded for this clonotype. The rearrangement uses TRBV9 and TRBJ2-1; 8 nucleotides match TRBD2. J was trimmed by 6 bases and V by 0 bases; bases with no gene match: 8. Germline V gene data show CDR1 as SGDLS and CDR2 as YYNGEE. This CDR3 comprises 16 residues. CDR3 coding DNA: TGTGCCAGCAGCGTAGAGGCGGGAGGACTAGTCAATGAGCAGTTCTTC. Its translation is CASSVEAGGLVNEQFF.

This clonotype was counted many times. This chain links TRBV25-1 with TRBJ2-7, with 7 bases fitting TRBD2. Trimming took 7 bases from V and 9 from J; bases not matched to a gene: 12. Germline V gives CDR1 MGHDK, CDR2 SYGVNS. The CDR3 totals 13 residues. CDR3 region: CASTYGDYSVQYF. CDR3 bases: TGTGCCAGCACTTACGGGGACTATTCGGTGCAGTACTTC.

Ten or more counts support this clonotype. This sequence joins TRBV20-1 and TRBJ2-2; the D gene is possibly TRBD2 (6 bases). The germline V gene has CDR1 DFQATT and CDR2 SNEGSKA (reference sequence). Trimming stripped 6 bases from V and 4 bases from J, with 12 bases between. The CDR3 has 13 residues. This CDR3 reads CSAYGTFTGELFF. CDR3 coding DNA: TGCAGTGCCTACGGGACTTTCACCGGGGAGCTGTTTTTT.

At least ten counts were recorded for this clonotype. The CDR3 region has the DNA TGTGCCAGCAGTTTTAGAGGCGACAATGAGCAGTTCTTC. Protein: CASSFRGDNEQFF. The V call is TRBV28, the J call TRBJ2-1, with unresolved D. The CDR3 is made up of 13 amino acids. Germline CDR1 is MDHEN and CDR2 is SYDVKM. V gave up 3 bases and J gave up 5 bases, with 8 bases separating them.